Shown below are 9 T cell receptor beta chains from a single sample sequenced in a study of cytomegalovirus exposure and HLA in healthy donors. PCR primers comprised 60 Vbeta and 13 Jbeta primers. Assay used: immunoSEQ multiplex PCR; TCRdb lists only in-frame clones, some missing. Altogether about 190,000 clones are present, over 70% being singletons, with the ten largest covering over 1.5%. The sample was PBMCs. These receptors all stem from a man aged 40-49 years in good health and CMV-seropositive.

This clone was seen a few times. This chain connects TRBV7-8 to TRBJ2-1; 12 nucleotides match TRBD2. CDR1 and CDR2 from the germline V gene are SGHVS and FQNEAQ. CDR3 size: 19 residues. J gave up 5 bases and V 1 base, and 12 bases lay outside the gene matches. CDR3 in DNA: TGTGCCAGCAGCTTAGAGGTCGGACTAGCGGGGCCGTCGGACAATGAGCAGTTCTTC. Its protein product is CASSLEVGLAGPSDNEQFF. Filled out from reference TRBV7-8 and TRBJ2-1, the complete variable domain reads GAGVSQSPRYKVAKRGQDVALRCDPISGHVSLFWYQQALGQGPEFLTYFQNEAQLDKSGLPSDRFFAERPEGSVSTLKIQRTQQEDSAVYLCASSLEVGLAGPSDNEQFFGPGTRLTVL.

The V and J genes are TRBV4-1 and TRBJ1-1; 7 positions match TRBD1. Germline values: CDR1 MGHRA, CDR2 YSYEKL. CDR3 length: 17 residues. The junction had 10 bases not matched to a gene; V was cut back by 2 bases and J by 1 base. This CDR3 reads CASSQSRLRQGNTEAFF. In DNA form, the CDR3 reads TGCGCCAGCAGCCAATCCCGACTGAGACAGGGGAACACTGAAGCTTTCTTT.

The V gene is TRBV10-3, the J gene TRBJ2-7; 10 bases line up with TRBD1. CDR3 length equals 14 residues. The germline CDR1 and CDR2 sequences are ENHRY and SYGVKD. V lost 4 bases to trimming and J lost 2 bases; unmatched junction nucleotides: 2. The CDR3 loop is CAISGQGAPYEQYF. CDR3 DNA sequence: TGTGCCATCAGTGGACAGGGGGCCCCCTACGAGCAGTACTTC.

The rearrangement joins TRBV20-1 to TRBJ2-3, with 8 positions matching TRBD1. CDR3 length: 11 amino acids. Germline trimming cut 5 bases from V and 11 bases from J; bases unmatched to any gene: 6. Germline CDR1 is DFQATT and CDR2 is SNEGSKA (reference sequence). CDR3 loop: CSAGLGTGQYF. The CDR3 DNA is TGCAGTGCTGGGCTGGGGACAGGGCAGTATTTT.

The chain uses TRBV29-1 and TRBJ2-7, with a possible D match to TRBD1 (5 bases). This CDR3 is 12 amino acids long. V lost 4 bases to trimming and J lost 3 bases, with 10 bases between them. Germline-derived CDR1 and CDR2 are SQVTM and ANQGSEA. The chain's CDR3 is CSVVQGVYEQYF. The CDR3 nucleotides read TGCAGCGTTGTCCAGGGCGTCTACGAGCAGTACTTC.

This clone has just one count. The chain combines TRBV11-3 with TRBJ2-2; D is unresolved. The CDR3 is 14 amino acids. CDR1 is SGHNT and CDR2 is YENEEA in the germline V gene. Trimming left V 1 base short and J 4 bases short, with 7 bases between. CDR3 sequence (DNA): TGTGCCAGCAGCTTAGCCAGGTCCACCGGGGAGCTGTTTTTT. Protein: CASSLARSTGELFF.

V gene TRBV13 combines with J gene TRBJ1-2; D not certain. CDR1 is PRHDT and CDR2 is FYEKMQ in the germline V gene (reference sequence). This CDR3 contains 12 residues. Trimming left V 6 bases short and J 3 bases short, with 8 bases between. CDR3 nucleotide sequence: TGTGCCAGCAGTAGGAGAGACTATGGCTACACCTTC. Protein product: CASSRRDYGYTF. The full variable domain, completed using reference TRBV13 and TRBJ1-2, is AAGVIQSPRHLIKEKRETATLKCYPIPRHDTVYWYQQGPGQDPQFLISFYEKMQSDKGSIPDRFSAQQFSDYHSELNMSSLELGDSALYFCASSRRDYGYTFGSGTRLTVV.

The rearrangement links TRBV7-6 to TRBJ2-7; D is possibly TRBD1 (6 bases). CDR3 length equals 14 residues. Germline V gene sequence: CDR1 SGHVS, CDR2 FNYEAQ. Between the trimmed V and J ends, which lost 1 base and 4 bases, there was a span of 11 bases. CDR3 region: CASSLVTGAYEQYF. The CDR3 coding sequence is TGTGCCAGCAGCTTAGTGACAGGAGCTTACGAGCAGTACTTC.

Comments on this clone: One end of the junction is discordant with germline, which a read error may explain. The rearrangement links TRBV7-9 to TRBJ2-2, with 11 bases matching TRBD1. CDR1 SEHNR and CDR2 FQNEAQ come from the germline V gene (reference sequence). This CDR3 contains 17 residues. CDR3 amino acids: CSSSSTAGTGGTGELFF. As DNA, the CDR3 is TGTTCCAGCAGCTCGACAGCCGGGACAGGGGGTACCGGGGAGCTGTTTTTT.